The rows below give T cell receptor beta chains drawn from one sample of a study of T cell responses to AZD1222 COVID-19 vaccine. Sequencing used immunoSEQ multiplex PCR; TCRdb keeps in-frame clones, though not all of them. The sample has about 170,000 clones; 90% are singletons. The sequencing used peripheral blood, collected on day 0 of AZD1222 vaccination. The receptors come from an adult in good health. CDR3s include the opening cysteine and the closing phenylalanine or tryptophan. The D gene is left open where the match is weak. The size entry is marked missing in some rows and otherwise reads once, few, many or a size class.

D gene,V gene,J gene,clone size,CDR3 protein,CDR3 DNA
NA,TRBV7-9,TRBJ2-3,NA,CASTSQGDTQYF,TGTGCCAGCACCTCCCAGGGGGATACGCAGTATTTT
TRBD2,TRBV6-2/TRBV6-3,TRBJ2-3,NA,CASSYERGGGTDTQYF,TGTGCCAGCAGTTACGAGCGGGGGGGCGGCACAGATACGCAGTATTTT
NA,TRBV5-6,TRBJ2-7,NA,CASSRQEGRGYEQYF,TGTGCCAGCAGCCGACAGGAGGGGAGGGGTTACGAGCAGTACTTC
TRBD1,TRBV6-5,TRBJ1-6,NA,CASSYSQGVNNSPLHF,TGTGCCAGCAGTTACAGCCAGGGGGTGAACAATTCACCCCTCCACTTT
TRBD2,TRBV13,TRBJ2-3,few,CASSLGAGGQDTQYF,TGTGCCAGCAGCTTAGGGGCGGGGGGGCAAGATACGCAGTATTTT
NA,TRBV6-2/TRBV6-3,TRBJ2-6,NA,CASSYEGRGANVLTF,TGTGCCAGCAGTTACGAAGGGCGTGGGGCCAACGTCCTGACTTTC
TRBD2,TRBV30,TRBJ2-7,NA,CAWTGGANAYEQYF,TGTGCCTGGACCGGGGGGGCAAACGCCTACGAGCAGTACTTC
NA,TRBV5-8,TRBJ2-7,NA,CASSPRVSYEQYF,TGTGCCAGCAGCCCGAGGGTATCCTACGAGCAGTACTTC
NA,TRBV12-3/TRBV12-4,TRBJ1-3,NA,CASSLDGNTIYF,TGTGCCAGCAGTTTAGACGGAAACACCATATATTTT
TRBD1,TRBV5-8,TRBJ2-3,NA,CASSLWGRDRSTDTQYF,TGTGCCAGCAGCTTGTGGGGCCGGGACAGAAGTACAGATACGCAGTATTTT
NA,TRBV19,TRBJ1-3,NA,CASSWGTAGNTIYF,TGTGCCAGTAGTTGGGGAACGGCCGGAAACACCATATATTTT
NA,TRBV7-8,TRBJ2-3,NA,CASSPPTGLVGMLDTQYF,TGTGCCAGCAGCCCACCAACGGGGCTAGTCGGGATGTTGGATACGCAGTATTTT
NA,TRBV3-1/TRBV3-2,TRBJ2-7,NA,CASSPTSSYEQYF,TGTGCCAGCAGCCCCACGAGCTCCTACGAGCAGTACTTC
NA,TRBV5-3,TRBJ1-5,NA,CARSFRRGWGRNYVNQPQHF,TGTGCCAGAAGCTTCCGCCGGGGGTGGGGACGGAATTATGTCAATCAGCCCCAGCATTTT
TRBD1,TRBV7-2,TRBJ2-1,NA,CASSSDRGRHNEQFF,TGTGCCAGCAGCTCGGACAGGGGGCGACACAATGAGCAGTTCTTC
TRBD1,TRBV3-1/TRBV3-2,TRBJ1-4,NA,CASSQGQGIGKLFF,TGTGCCAGCAGCCAGGGACAGGGCATCGGAAAACTGTTTTTT
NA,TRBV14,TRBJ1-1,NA,CASSQEDRAFF,TGTGCCAGCAGCCAAGAGGACCGGGCTTTCTTT
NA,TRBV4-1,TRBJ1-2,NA,CASRQAGVSYGYTF,TGCGCCAGCAGGCAAGCTGGGGTCTCCTATGGCTACACCTTC
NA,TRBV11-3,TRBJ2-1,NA,CASSLDRGPYNEQFF,TGTGCCAGCAGCTTAGATCGGGGGCCTTACAATGAGCAGTTCTTC
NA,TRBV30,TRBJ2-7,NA,CAWSEKNRAPYEQYF,TGTGCCTGGAGCGAAAAGAATAGGGCTCCCTACGAGCAGTACTTC
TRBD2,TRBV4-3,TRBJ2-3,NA,CASSQDGLAGGTSFTDTQYF,TGCGCCAGCAGCCAAGATGGACTAGCGGGGGGGACATCCTTCACAGATACGCAGTATTTT
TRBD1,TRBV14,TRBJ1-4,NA,CASSHRTGNEKLFF,TGTGCCAGCAGCCACCGGACAGGAAATGAAAAACTGTTTTTT
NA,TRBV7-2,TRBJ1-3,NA,CASSPPGAGNTIYF,TGTGCCAGCAGTCCCCCAGGGGCCGGAAACACCATATATTTT
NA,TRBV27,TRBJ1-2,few,CASSLYAGANYGYTF,TGTGCCAGCAGTTTATACGCTGGAGCTAACTATGGCTACACCTTC
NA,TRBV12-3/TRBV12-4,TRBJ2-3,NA,CASSLGRGDTQYF,TGTGCCAGCAGTTTGGGTAGGGGAGATACGCAGTATTTT
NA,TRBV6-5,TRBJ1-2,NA,CASVGEVRNYGYTF,TGTGCCAGCGTGGGGGAGGTACGGAACTATGGCTACACCTTC
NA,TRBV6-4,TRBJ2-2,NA,CASSRQGNTGELFF,TGTGCCAGCAGTCGTCAGGGGAACACCGGGGAGCTGTTTTTT
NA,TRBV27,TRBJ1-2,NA,CASNFAGGINYGYTF,TGTGCCAGCAATTTCGCCGGGGGAATTAACTATGGCTACACCTTC
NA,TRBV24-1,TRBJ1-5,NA,CATSDFQFGGNQPQHF,TGTGCCACCAGTGATTTCCAGTTTGGGGGCAATCAGCCCCAGCATTTT
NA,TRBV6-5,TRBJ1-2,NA,CASNPNGANYGYTF,TGTGCCAGCAATCCCAACGGCGCTAACTATGGCTACACCTTC
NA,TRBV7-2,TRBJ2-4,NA,CASSLQVDKNIQYF,TGTGCCAGCAGCTTACAGGTCGACAAAAACATTCAGTACTTC
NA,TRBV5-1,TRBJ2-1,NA,CASSFGTGEQFF,TGCGCCAGCAGCTTCGGGACGGGGGAGCAGTTCTTC
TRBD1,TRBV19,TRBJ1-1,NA,CASSRRGLTEAFF,TGTGCCAGTAGTCGAAGGGGGCTCACTGAAGCTTTCTTT
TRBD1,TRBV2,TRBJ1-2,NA,CASSEADRGVSGYTF,TGTGCCAGCAGTGAAGCCGACAGGGGAGTATCTGGCTACACCTTC
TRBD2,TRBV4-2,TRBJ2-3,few,CASSQGLAGGYAGDTQYF,TGTGCCAGCAGCCAAGGACTAGCGGGGGGGTATGCGGGAGATACGCAGTATTTT
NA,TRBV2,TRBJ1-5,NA,CASSEGGRNQPQHF,TGTGCCAGCAGTGAAGGGGGACGGAATCAGCCCCAGCATTTT
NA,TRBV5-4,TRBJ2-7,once,CASSLRGTSYEQYF,TGTGCCAGCAGCTTGAGGGGGACCTCCTACGAGCAGTACTTC
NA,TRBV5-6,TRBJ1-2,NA,CASSLALMGFGYGYTF,TGTGCCAGCAGCTTGGCTCTGATGGGGTTCGGCTATGGCTACACCTTC
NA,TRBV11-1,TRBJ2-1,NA,CASNRGGLSEQFF,TGTGCCAGCAACCGAGGGGGTTTGAGTGAGCAGTTCTTC
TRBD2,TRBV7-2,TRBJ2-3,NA,CASSLSLAGGGSTDTQYF,TGTGCCAGCAGCTTAAGCCTAGCGGGGGGCGGGAGCACAGATACGCAGTATTTT
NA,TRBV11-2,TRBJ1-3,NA,CASSFMDSGNTIYF,TGTGCCAGCAGCTTTATGGACTCTGGAAACACCATATATTTT
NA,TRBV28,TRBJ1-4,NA,CASSTAGWGNEKLFF,TGTGCCAGCAGTACCGCCGGGTGGGGTAATGAAAAACTGTTTTTT
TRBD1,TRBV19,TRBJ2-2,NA,CASSILGTGRAGELFF,TGTGCCAGTAGTATCCTCGGGACAGGGAGGGCCGGGGAGCTGTTTTTT
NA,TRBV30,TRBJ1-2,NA,CAWSVSRGLNYGYTF,TGTGCCTGGAGTGTAAGCAGGGGACTTAACTATGGCTACACCTTC
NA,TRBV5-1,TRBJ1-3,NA,CASSQSTTGNTIYF,TGCGCCAGCAGCCAGTCTACCACTGGAAACACCATATATTTT
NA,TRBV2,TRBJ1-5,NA,CASSEEGISNQPQHF,TGTGCCAGCAGTGAAGAAGGGATTAGCAATCAGCCCCAGCATTTT
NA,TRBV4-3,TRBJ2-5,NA,CASSQDVGPEETQYF,TGCGCCAGCAGCCAAGATGTAGGGCCGGAAGAGACCCAGTACTTC
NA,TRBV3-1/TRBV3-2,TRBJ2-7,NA,CASSQAGGSYEQYF,TGTGCCAGCAGCCAAGCAGGGGGGTCCTACGAGCAGTACTTC
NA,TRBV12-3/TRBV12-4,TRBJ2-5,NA,CASSYQETQYF,TGTGCCAGCAGCTACCAAGAGACCCAGTACTTC